The source of this TCR beta chain is a study of blood T cell repertoires in COVID-19. Study background: COVID-19 samples from acute and convalescent phases originated in the United States, Italy and Spain. T cells, B-cell-depleted T cells, or PBMCs supplied cDNA or gDNA.

Source study methods: Counts of nucleated cells, estimated from reference gene primer amplification, were obtained. Produced via immunoSEQ multiplex PCR; TCRdb's table is partial and in-frame only. The V and J calls and clone size are taken from that table; D and trimming were inferred from the DNA. The sample includes roughly 220,000 clones, approximately 78% seen only once; the top ten take less than 9.5%. Recruited during active infection, patients (from Seattle) were subsequently followed longitudinally. Germline V gene sequence: CDR1 LNHDA, CDR2 SQIVND (reference sequence). CDR3 length equals 16 residues. V was clipped by 4 bases and J by 0 bases; unmatched bases: 6.

The TCR sequence derives from a woman aged 80 or over with COVID-19, enrolled during active disease. The sample consisted of peripheral blood. The chain couples TRBV19 to TRBJ2-1; 7 bases align to TRBD2. The CDR3 spells CASSKQRGVSYNEQFF. As DNA, the CDR3 is TGTGCCAGTAGTAAGCAGCGGGGTGTCTCCTACAATGAGCAGTTCTTC.